This TCR beta chain derives from a study of CD8 T cells in Susac syndrome. Per the germline V gene, CDR1 is GTSNPN and CDR2 is SVGIG (reference sequence). The CDR3 has 14 amino acids. The trim removed 2 bases at V and 8 bases at J, leaving 8 bases unmatched. Findings and caveats of the study: The number of individuals included in the study's TCR sequencing and HLA analysis was acknowledged as relatively small.

The RNA, 0.5 to 1 ug, was put through reverse transcription using random hexamers. By means of immunoSEQ multiplex PCR, TCR beta CDR3 spanning 54 Vbeta and 13 Jbeta underwent amplification. TCRdb reprocessed the immunoSEQ multiplex PCR reads via MiXCR and lists one record per CDR3 protein. This table has 150,000 to 160,000 distinct CDR3 sequences, 95% to 96% appearing once. Peripheral blood CD8+ and CD4+ T cells were profiled by TCR beta sequencing. FACS enriched CD8+ TEMRA cells, while bulk CD8+ and CD4+ were negatively isolated. This clonotype was recorded once. The antigen is unknown. Specimen: CD8+ T cells from PBMCs. The source is a human donor with multiple sclerosis. V and J are TRBV30 and TRBJ1-4, with TRBD1 matching 7 bases. The CDR3 region is CAWSMGTAGEKLFF. The DNA of the CDR3 is TGTGCCTGGAGTATGGGGACAGCCGGGGAAAAACTGTTTTTT.